A single sample is the source of the 27 T cell receptor beta chains below, sequenced in a study of blood T cell repertoires in COVID-19. Measured with immunoSEQ multiplex PCR; TCRdb has only the in-frame clones, and not every one. The sample comprises roughly 440,000 clones, about 91% of which are singletons, and over 9.5% rests with the top ten. The sequencing sample was made of peripheral blood. These TCRs come from a woman between 45 and 65 years old with COVID-19, enrolled during active disease.

The chain links TRBV18 to TRBJ1-4; the D is unclear. This CDR3 is built from 15 residues. From germline, CDR1 is KGHSH and CDR2 LQKENI. Trimming took 2 bases from V and 0 from J, leaving 7 bases between them. CDR3 loop: CASSPFTTTNEKLFF. The CDR3 nucleotides are TGTGCCAGCTCACCATTTACAACAACTAATGAAAAACTGTTTTTT.

This chain links TRBV2 with TRBJ1-6, with 9 bases matching TRBD1. The V segment lost 3 bases and the J segment 9 bases; nucleotides outside the gene matches: 3. Germline CDR1 reads SNHLY; CDR2 reads FYNNEI. This CDR3 is built from 14 residues. For the CDR3, the DNA is TGTGCCAGCAGTGACGGGACAGGGAGTTCACCCCTCCACTTT. The encoded protein is CASSDGTGSSPLHF. The variable domain in full, completed from reference TRBV2 and TRBJ1-6, reads EPEVTQTPSHQVTQMGQEVILRCVPISNHLYFYWYRQILGQKVEFLVSFYNNEISEKSEIFDDQFSVERPDGSNFTLKIRSTKLEDSAMYFCASSDGTGSSPLHFGNGTRLTVT.

The chain joins TRBV5-4 to TRBJ2-1; 10 bases agree with TRBD1. Unmatched junction bases numbered 4, after V lost 3 bases and J lost 7 bases. The CDR3 has 14 residues. In germline, CDR1 is SGHNT, CDR2 YYREEE (reference sequence). The CDR3, as DNA: TGTGCCAGCAGCTCCGGACAGGGGGGGAATGAGCAGTTCTTC. It encodes CASSSGQGGNEQFF.

The rearrangement links TRBV6-5 to TRBJ1-2, with D possibly being TRBD1 (5 bases). Deletions cut 5 bases from V and 11 bases from J, with 18 bases between. The CDR3 is 13 amino acids. CDR1 and CDR2 from the germline V gene are MNHEY and SVGAGI. CDR3 sequence (DNA): TGTGCCAGCAGTCCAACACCACAGGCCCTATACACCTTC. Translated: CASSPTPQALYTF.

This clone appeared a few times. The chain recombines TRBV30 with TRBJ2-7; a possible D gene is TRBD2 (5 bases). This CDR3 is built from 11 residues. V lost 6 bases, J lost 2 bases, and 8 bases lay in between. The germline CDR1 and CDR2 sequences are GTSNPN and SVGIG (reference sequence). CDR3 amino acids: CACSTTYEQYF. DNA for the CDR3: TGTGCCTGCTCGACTACCTACGAGCAGTACTTC. The variable domain in full, with the rest retrieved from reference TRBV30 and TRBJ2-7, is SQTIHQWPATLVQPVGSPLSLECTVEGTSNPNLYWYRQAAGRGLQLLFYSVGIGQISSEVPQNLSASRPQDRQFILSSKKLLLSDSGFYLCACSTTYEQYFGPGTRLTVT.

V is TRBV7-6 and J is TRBJ2-2, with 9 bases fitting TRBD2. V lost 4 bases and J lost 2; bases outside the gene matches: 5. The length of the CDR3 is 16 residues. Germline CDR1 reads SGHVS; CDR2 reads FNYEAQ. CDR3 DNA sequence: TGTGCCAGCAGCTCCTCGCGGGGGGGAAACACCGGGGAGCTGTTTTTT. This sequence encodes CASSSSRGGNTGELFF.

The gene calls are TRBV18 and TRBJ1-2, with no clear D. Germline V gives CDR1 KGHSH, CDR2 LQKENI. Trimming shortened V by 3 bases and J by 4 bases, and 15 bases separated the two germline ends. The CDR3 totals 15 residues. CDR3 protein: CASSPSGGGSYGYTF. As DNA, the CDR3 is TGTGCCAGCTCACCCTCAGGTGGAGGTTCCTATGGCTACACCTTC.

This rearrangement joins TRBV27 to TRBJ2-1, with TRBD1 identical over 10 bases. Germline V CDR1 and CDR2: MNHEY, SMNVEV (reference sequence). V lost 6 bases and J lost 6; bases outside the gene matches: 17. The CDR3 consists of 18 residues. As DNA, the CDR3 is TGTGCCAGCAGAGGGACAGGGGCTCAGGGCGGGGGGTTCAATGAGCAGTTCTTC. Translation gives CASRGTGAQGGGFNEQFF.

This clone has just a few counts. The chain combines TRBV5-1 with TRBJ2-2; TRBD2 agrees at 7 bases. The CDR3 spans 16 residues. Per the germline V gene, CDR1 is SGHRS and CDR2 is YFSETQ. The junction had 9 bases not matched to a gene; V was cut back by 2 bases and J by 5 bases. CDR3 DNA: TGCGCCAGCAGCTTTAACCCGGGAGCGGGAACCGGGGAGCTGTTTTTT. As protein: CASSFNPGAGTGELFF.

V gene TRBV7-9 combines with J gene TRBJ1-5; TRBD1 matches at 7 bases. Germline CDR1 SEHNR, CDR2 FQNEAQ (reference sequence). After removal of 4 bases from V and 2 bases from J, the junction contained 2 bases not matched to a gene. This CDR3 has 14 amino acids. DNA of the CDR3: TGTGCCAGCAGCTGGGGGACAGGCAATCAGCCCCAGCATTTT. Its protein is CASSWGTGNQPQHF.

This clone was seen a few times. This chain uses TRBV5-1 with TRBJ1-6; the D gene is possibly TRBD1 (6 bases). CDR3 length equals 14 residues. Trimming shortened V by 4 bases and J by 6 bases, and 11 bases separated the two germline ends. Germline CDR1 and CDR2: SGHRS and YFSETQ. Here the CDR3 DNA reads TGCGCCAGCAGCAGAGGGACAACTAATTCACCCCTCCACTTT. Protein sequence: CASSRGTTNSPLHF.

The V call is TRBV5-1, the J call TRBJ1-2; 8 nucleotides agree with TRBD1. CDR3 size: 16 residues. Germline CDR1 and CDR2: SGHRS and YFSETQ. Trimming took 4 bases from V and 5 from J; bases not matched to a gene: 13. The CDR3 region is CASSPQTDRGGYGYTF. The CDR3 nucleotides are TGCGCCAGCAGCCCCCAGACCGACAGGGGAGGATATGGCTACACCTTC. The complete variable domain, with remaining parts taken from reference TRBV5-1 and TRBJ1-2, reads KAGVTQTPRYLIKTRGQQVTLSCSPISGHRSVSWYQQTPGQGLQFLFEYFSETQRNKGNFPGRFSGRQFSNSRSEMNVSTLELGDSALYLCASSPQTDRGGYGYTFGSGTRLTVV.

This clone was observed once. The chain is built from TRBV20-1 and TRBJ2-7, with D possibly matching TRBD1 (5 bases). Germline lookup yields CDR1 DFQATT and CDR2 SNEGSKA (reference sequence). Between the trimmed V and J ends, which lost 3 bases and 2 bases, there was a span of 8 bases. The CDR3 covers 12 residues. CDR3 DNA: TGCAGTGCTAGTCAGGGTACCTACGAGCAGTACTTC. As protein: CSASQGTYEQYF.

This sequence joins TRBV24-1 and TRBJ1-2; maybe TRBD1 (5 bases). The CDR3 is 15 residues long. Trimming removed 3 bases from V and 3 bases from J, with 13 bases in between. CDR1 KGHDR and CDR2 SFDVKD come from the germline V gene. CDR3 residues: CATSDPSRQHYGYTF. Here the CDR3 DNA reads TGTGCCACCAGTGATCCATCGCGACAGCACTATGGCTACACCTTC.

This clone was counted a few times. The V and J genes are TRBV5-1 and TRBJ1-6, with unresolved D. V was shortened by 5 bases and J by 8 bases, with 14 bases between the two germline ends. CDR3 size: 14 residues. Germline V gene lookup returns CDR1 SGHRS and CDR2 YFSETQ. Written as DNA, the CDR3 is TGCGCCAGCAGATTTCGGGAGGGAGATTCACCCCTCCACTTT. Protein product: CASRFREGDSPLHF.

This chain joins TRBV11-2 and TRBJ2-1; TRBD2 agrees at 13 bases. The germline V gene encodes CDR1 SGHAT and CDR2 FQNNGV. The CDR3 runs 15 residues. Trimming removed 6 bases from V and 6 bases from J; junction bases left unmatched: 5. The CDR3 sequence: CASRKTSGGPNEQFF. The CDR3 DNA sequence: TGTGCCAGCAGGAAGACTAGCGGGGGGCCCAATGAGCAGTTCTTC.

The chain couples TRBV30 to TRBJ1-2, with D unclear. The CDR3 extends over 15 amino acids. Trimming removed 4 bases at V and 0 bases at J, with 15 bases between. The germline CDR1 and CDR2 sequences are GTSNPN and SVGIG (reference sequence). DNA of the CDR3: TGTGCCTGGACATGGGAGCCTTCAGCTAACTATGGCTACACCTTC. It encodes CAWTWEPSANYGYTF.

The sample holds one count of this clone. The CDR3 DNA follows: TGTGCCAGCAGCCTGTTGGGCTGGGCTTTCTTT. It encodes CASSLLGWAFF. This rearrangement joins TRBV3-1 (or the pseudogene TRBV3-2) to TRBJ1-1; D is uncertain. The V end lost 4 bases, the J end lost 11 bases, and 11 bases lay between the germline ends. The germline V gene encodes CDR1 LGHDT and CDR2 YNNKEL (reference sequence). The CDR3 is 11 residues long.

The chain uses TRBV11-1 and TRBJ2-7; tentatively, D is TRBD1 (5 bases). CDR1 and CDR2 from the germline V gene are SGHAT and FQDESV (reference sequence). Deletions cut 5 bases from V and 2 bases from J, with 16 bases between. CDR3 length: 15 amino acids. Here the CDR3 reads CASSPETARTYEQYF. For the CDR3, the DNA is TGTGCCAGCAGCCCAGAGACAGCCCGTACCTACGAGCAGTACTTC.

J is TRBJ1-4 and V is TRBV28, with a weak D call TRBD1 (6 bases). Trimming pared 10 bases from V and 6 bases from J, leaving 15 bases between. Germline CDR1 MDHEN, CDR2 SYDVKM. The CDR3 runs 13 residues. CDR3 DNA: TGTGCCACATGGGGGGGCGGTGATGAAAAACTGTTTTTT. Protein product: CATWGGGDEKLFF. Filled out from reference TRBV28 and TRBJ1-4, the complete variable domain reads DVKVTQSSRYLVKRTGEKVFLECVQDMDHENMFWYRQDPGLGLRLIYFSYDVKMKEKGDIPEGYSVSREKKERFSLILESASTNQTSMYLCATWGGGDEKLFFGSGTQLSVL.

CDR3 loop: CASSNRGTSGVGNQPQHF. The DNA for the CDR3 is TGTGCCAGCAGCAATCGCGGGACTTCCGGGGTCGGCAATCAGCCCCAGCATTTT. The chain links TRBV21-1 to TRBJ1-5. TRBV21-1 is reported as a pseudogene. This CDR3 contains 18 residues.

CDR3 bases: TGTGCCTGGGATACAGGGGAAGGTCAGCCCCAGCATTTT. This translates into CAWDTGEGQPQHF. The V gene is TRBV30, the J gene TRBJ1-5, with 7 nucleotides matching TRBD1. The germline gives CDR1 GTSNPN, CDR2 SVGIG (reference sequence). The J segment lost 6 bases and the V segment lost 5 bases, leaving 7 bases of the junction unmatched. The CDR3 covers 13 residues. The whole variable domain, filled in from reference TRBV30 and TRBJ1-5, reads SQTIHQWPATLVQPVGSPLSLECTVEGTSNPNLYWYRQAAGRGLQLLFYSVGIGQISSEVPQNLSASRPQDRQFILSSKKLLLSDSGFYLCAWDTGEGQPQHFGDGTRLSIL.

This clone was seen a few times. CDR3 bases: TGCGCCAGCAGCTCCTTCGCGGGGACAGGGAACTACGAGCAGTACTTC. Its protein product is CASSSFAGTGNYEQYF. The gene calls are TRBV4-1 and TRBJ2-7; 9 bases line up with TRBD1. V shed 5 bases and J 3 bases; nucleotides not matched to a gene: 11. CDR1 MGHRA and CDR2 YSYEKL come from the germline V gene. The CDR3 covers 16 residues.

The rearrangement joins TRBV2 to TRBJ2-1; 8 nucleotides match TRBD1. Unmatched junction bases numbered 11, after V lost 6 bases and J lost 7 bases. This CDR3 comprises 15 residues. Germline values: CDR1 SNHLY, CDR2 FYNNEI. Here the CDR3 DNA reads TGTGCCAGCAGCGCGGGGCAGGGGGCGCGAAATGAGCAGTTCTTC. Amino acids: CASSAGQGARNEQFF.

In nucleotides, the CDR3 is TGTGCCACCAGCCCCGGGGGGGACTTTAATGAAAAACTGTTTTTT. The encoded protein is CATSPGGDFNEKLFF. The chain employs TRBV15 and TRBJ1-4; the D gene is possibly TRBD1 (5 bases). Germline V gene lookup returns CDR1 LNHNV and CDR2 YYDKDF (reference sequence). CDR3 size: 15 residues. Trimming left V 5 bases short and J 4 bases short, with 14 bases between.

This clone has only a few counts. The chain recombines TRBV5-4 with TRBJ2-1, with D hard to call. The CDR3 has 12 amino acids. Germline CDR1 and CDR2: SGHNT and YYREEE (reference sequence). V lost 3 bases and J lost 9, with 10 bases in between. CDR3 amino acids: CASSSERGEQFF. CDR3 nucleotide sequence: TGTGCCAGCAGCTCGGAGCGTGGTGAGCAGTTCTTC.

The V and J genes are TRBV9 and TRBJ2-5; the match to TRBD2 covers 9 bases. V dropped 5 bases and J dropped 1; count of bases not matched to a gene: 3. Germline V CDR1 and CDR2: SGDLS, YYNGEE. This CDR3 has 14 amino acids. This chain's CDR3 is CASSQRGAQETQYF. The CDR3 coding sequence is TGTGCCAGCAGTCAGCGGGGGGCCCAAGAGACCCAGTACTTC.